Listed below are T cell receptor beta chains from one sample, sequenced in a study of radiation and T cells in renal cell carcinoma. Only in-frame clones appear in the TCRdb table, and some are missing; sequencing was by immunoSEQ multiplex PCR. The sample lists about 86,000 clones, 85% occurring once. This specimen was blood, taken from a patient whose treatment included radiotherapy and nephrectomy. The receptors originated from a man in his fifties with renal cell carcinoma. Both conserved end residues are part of each CDR3. D genes are given only for firm matches. Rows may omit the clone size; those that give it use once, few, many or a size class.

clone_size	d_call	cdr3_length	v_call	j_call	cdr3_nt	cdr3_aa
NA	NA	15	TRBV5-1	TRBJ2-5	TGCGCCAGCAGCTTGGCCTTTGGGGGCCAAGAGACCCAGTACTTC	CASSLAFGGQETQYF
NA	NA	13	TRBV30	TRBJ1-6	TGTGCCTGGAGATGGGCCGGCACGTCACCCCTCCACTTT	CAWRWAGTSPLHF
NA	NA	17	TRBV4-2	TRBJ2-3	TGTGCCAGCAGCCAAGGGCCCGGCCCCCCAACCACAGATACGCAGTATTTT	CASSQGPGPPTTDTQYF
NA	NA	15	TRBV2	TRBJ2-2	TGTGCCAGCAGTGCGGAGAACTCGAACACCGGGGAGCTGTTTTTT	CASSAENSNTGELFF
NA	TRBD2	15	TRBV4-1	TRBJ2-2	TGCGCCAGCAGCCAAGATCGGGGGGACACCGGGGAGCTGTTTTTT	CASSQDRGDTGELFF
once	TRBD2	13	TRBV18	TRBJ2-7	TGTGCCAGCTCACTGGGACTAGCCTACGAGCAGTACTTC	CASSLGLAYEQYF
NA	NA	14	TRBV7-9	TRBJ1-2	TGTGCCAGCAGCTTAGCGCGACTACGGCTTGGCTACACCTTC	CASSLARLRLGYTF
NA	TRBD1	15	TRBV5-1	TRBJ1-6	TGCGCCAGCAGGCAGGGGGAAACCTATAATTCACCCCTCCACTTT	CASRQGETYNSPLHF
NA	NA	14	TRBV28	TRBJ1-5	TGTGCCAGCAGTCCCCCCAGGGTTACTCAGCCCCAGCATTTT	CASSPPRVTQPQHF
once	NA	15	TRBV5-1	TRBJ1-2	TGCGCCAGCAGCCCACGTACGGACAGTAACTATGGCTACACCTTC	CASSPRTDSNYGYTF
NA	TRBD2	13	TRBV7-7	TRBJ2-5	TGTGCTAGCAGCCCAGGGAGGGAGGAGACCCAGTACTTC	CASSPGREETQYF
NA	NA	12	TRBV5-1	TRBJ1-2	TGCGCCAGCAGCTTGTTGGGGGATGGCTACACCTTC	CASSLLGDGYTF
once	TRBD1	18	TRBV19	TRBJ1-6	TGTGCCAGTAGTATTGACAGCAGGGGGCCCCCCGTAGATTCACCCCTCCACTTT	CASSIDSRGPPVDSPLHF
NA	TRBD1	14	TRBV27	TRBJ2-1	TGTGCCAGCAGCTATAGGACAGGGGTCGGTGAGCAGTTCTTC	CASSYRTGVGEQFF
few	NA	12	TRBV19	TRBJ1-4	TGTGCCAGTAGCACCGGAGGGGGAAAACTGTTTTTT	CASSTGGGKLFF
once	NA	13	TRBV9	TRBJ2-5	TGTGCCAGCAGCGTAGAGGCAAGAGAGACCCAGTACTTC	CASSVEARETQYF
NA	TRBD2	14	TRBV5-1	TRBJ2-1	TGCGCCAGCACTAGCGGGGAGCCGGCCCATGAGCAGTTCTTC	CASTSGEPAHEQFF
NA	TRBD2	16	TRBV6-5	TRBJ2-7	TGTGCCAGCAGTTACTCCGGGACTAGCGGGTACTACGAGCAGTACTTC	CASSYSGTSGYYEQYF
NA	NA	15	TRBV10-3	TRBJ2-3	TGTGCCATCAGTGAGCCATCGGACGCGCCGGATACGCAGTATTTT	CAISEPSDAPDTQYF
NA	TRBD1	16	TRBV28	TRBJ2-7	TGTGCCAGCAGTTCTTTAACGACAGGGGAAGCGGCCGAGCAGTACTTC	CASSSLTTGEAAEQYF
few	TRBD1	19	TRBV5-1	TRBJ2-5	TGCGCCAGCAGCCCAAAGCCTCCGACAGGGCTGGGGCCCCAAGAGACCCAGTACTTC	CASSPKPPTGLGPQETQYF
once	NA	13	TRBV2	TRBJ2-3	TGTGCCAGCAGTGAAGAAAACACAGATACGCAGTATTTT	CASSEENTDTQYF
NA	TRBD1	18	TRBV7-9	TRBJ2-2	TGTGCCAGCAGCTTAGACCGTACGGGACAGGGGATCACCGGGGAGCTGTTTTTT	CASSLDRTGQGITGELFF
NA	TRBD1	16	TRBV23-1	TRBJ1-1	TGCGCCACCGACCGGACAGGGGACAGGAAGAACACTGAAGCTTTCTTT	CATDRTGDRKNTEAFF
NA	NA	16	TRBV5-1	TRBJ2-6	TGCGCCAGCAGCTTGAGCGGGTCTAGCGGGGCCAACGTCCTGACTTTC	CASSLSGSSGANVLTF
NA	TRBD1	15	TRBV6-1	TRBJ2-7	TGTGCCAGCAGTGACCGGGACAGGGGGGCCTACGAGCAGTACTTC	CASSDRDRGAYEQYF
NA	NA	14	TRBV5-5	TRBJ2-3	TGTGCCAGCAGCACGGAGTGGGGGGCAGATACGCAGTATTTT	CASSTEWGADTQYF
NA	NA	17	TRBV21-1	TRBJ1-5	TGTGCCAGCAGCAAAGGATGGGCAGATGATAGCAATCAGCCCCAGCATTTT	CASSKGWADDSNQPQHF
NA	TRBD1	15	TRBV11-3	TRBJ2-2	TGTGCCAGCAGCCTACCGGGCAGGGGGAACGGGGAGCTGTTTTTT	CASSLPGRGNGELFF
NA	NA	14	TRBV6-4	TRBJ2-7	TGTGCCAGCAGCGAGGGGGGGCAGGGCTACGAGCAGTACTTC	CASSEGGQGYEQYF
NA	NA	13	TRBV6-1	TRBJ1-5	TGTGCCAGCAGGGGAAATAGCAATCAGCCCCAGCATTTT	CASRGNSNQPQHF
few	TRBD1	13	TRBV6-6	TRBJ1-5	TGTGCCAGCAGCCCGGGACAGGGTTGGCCCCAGCATTTT	CASSPGQGWPQHF
NA	NA	14	TRBV18	TRBJ1-5	TGTGCCAGCTCACTGGGGAGGGGGAATCAGCCCCAGCATTTT	CASSLGRGNQPQHF
once	NA	14	TRBV7-9	TRBJ2-5	TGTGCCAGCAGCTCCCCCGGGGGCCAAGAGACCCAGTACTTC	CASSSPGGQETQYF
once	NA	15	TRBV30	TRBJ2-7	TGTGCCTGGAGTGTATTACAGGCTATCTCCTACGAGCAGTACTTC	CAWSVLQAISYEQYF
NA	NA	16	TRBV19	TRBJ1-3	TGTGCCAGTAGTATAGGCGCAGGCCTCAAAGGGAACACCATATATTTT	CASSIGAGLKGNTIYF
few	TRBD1	13	TRBV18	TRBJ1-4	TGTGCCAGCTCACCCGGGACAGACGAAAAACTGTTTTTT	CASSPGTDEKLFF
NA	NA	15	TRBV27	TRBJ2-7	TGTGCCAGCAGTGGGGCGACAGGCTACATCTACGAGCAGTACTTC	CASSGATGYIYEQYF
NA	TRBD2	17	TRBV7-2	TRBJ2-1	TGTGCCAGCAGCTTACCAATGGGACTAGCGGGATCTCATGAGCAGTTCTTC	CASSLPMGLAGSHEQFF
NA	NA	13	TRBV28	TRBJ1-1	TGTGCCAGCAGTTCTATACAGGACACTGAAGCTTTCTTT	CASSSIQDTEAFF
NA	NA	14	TRBV5-1	TRBJ2-1	TGCGCCAGCAGTATGGAGTGGGGGGACAATGAGCAGTTCTTC	CASSMEWGDNEQFF
once	NA	15	TRBV7-3	TRBJ2-1	TGTGCCAGCAGCATGGGGGTTAGTTCCTACAATGAGCAGTTCTTC	CASSMGVSSYNEQFF
NA	NA	13	TRBV7-9	TRBJ2-6	TGTGCCAGCAGCTTAACAATAAGGGACGTCCTGACTTTC	CASSLTIRDVLTF
NA	NA	17	TRBV18	TRBJ2-6	TGTGCCAGCTCACCAACGGGGGCCAACTCTGGGGCCAACGTCCTGACTTTC	CASSPTGANSGANVLTF
many	NA	10	TRBV29-1	TRBJ1-1	TGCAGCGGACAGAACACTGAAGCTTTCTTT	CSGQNTEAFF
few	TRBD1	15	TRBV28	TRBJ2-1	TGTGCCAGCAGTTTCCCCGGGACAGGGGGCCTTGAGCAGTTCTTC	CASSFPGTGGLEQFF
NA	NA	13	TRBV25-1	TRBJ1-1	TGTGCCAGCACCCCCGGGGGCGACTCTGAAGCTTTCTTT	CASTPGGDSEAFF
once	NA	15	TRBV6-5	TRBJ1-3	TGTGCCAGCAGTTACGGAGGGGTAACTGGAAACACCATATATTTT	CASSYGGVTGNTIYF
NA	NA	14	TRBV18	TRBJ2-2	TGTGCCAGCTCAAGGGCCCTTAACACCGGGGAGCTGTTTTTT	CASSRALNTGELFF
once	NA	16	TRBV4-1	TRBJ2-7	TGCGCCAGCAGCCCCCTCATTATCGGGAACATCTACGAGCAGTACTTC	CASSPLIIGNIYEQYF
few	NA	14	TRBV11-1	TRBJ2-5	TGTGCCAGCAGCTTGGGGCTACATCAAGAGACCCAGTACTTC	CASSLGLHQETQYF
NA	NA	15	TRBV5-1	TRBJ2-7	TGCGCCAGCAGCTTGGGGCCCACTAGCACCTACGAGCAGTACTTC	CASSLGPTSTYEQYF
NA	TRBD1	18	TRBV4-1	TRBJ1-5	TGCGCCAGCAGCCTAAGACAGGGGGGGACAGATAGCAATCAGCCCCAGCATTTT	CASSLRQGGTDSNQPQHF
NA	NA	15	TRBV19	TRBJ1-2	TGTGCCAGTATCGGCCGGACAGAGTTATCGGGTGGCTACACCTTC	CASIGRTELSGGYTF